This TCR beta chain was recovered during a study of blood T cell repertoires in COVID-19. In the study overall: The United States, Italy and Spain provided the acute and convalescent COVID-19 samples.

The CDR3 has 15 residues. The J segment lost 5 bases and the V segment lost 3 bases, leaving 7 bases of the junction unmatched. Germline values: CDR1 ENHRY, CDR2 SYGVKD. TCRdb's table, derived via immunoSEQ multiplex PCR, lists solely in-frame clones and lacks some. The table lists around 200,000 clones, 84% of them singletons. The TCR sequence derives from a human donor in a cohort sampled during active COVID-19. What was sequenced was peripheral blood. J is TRBJ1-5 and V is TRBV10-3, with 7 positions matching TRBD1. The CDR3 region has the DNA TGTGCCATCAGTGACCTAGACAGGGCGGATCAGCCCCAGCATTTT. It specifies CAISDLDRADQPQHF.